Each of the 4 T cell receptor beta chains below was sequenced from the same sample in a study of CD8+ T cells in alopecia areata. Once RNA had been extracted, it was reverse transcribed into cDNA to act as the sequencing template. The protocol was immunoSEQ multiplex PCR, while the TCRdb copy is restricted to in-frame clones and leaves out a portion. The sample holds 130,000 to 150,000 clones, roughly 82% seen once. The treatment: oral pan-JAK inhibitor, 5-10 mg twice daily. Specimen: CD8+ T cells sorted from blood, collected at week 4, from a patient treated with tofacitinib. The receptors were sampled from a human donor with alopecia areata.

V and J are TRBV4-1 and TRBJ1-2, with a possible D match to TRBD1 (6 bases). With 4 bases removed from V and 7 bases from J, the gap between germline ends came to 22 bases. CDR1 is MGHRA and CDR2 is YSYEKL in the germline V gene. The CDR3 is made up of 16 amino acids. Written as DNA, the CDR3 is TGCGCCAGCAGCCCACTCGCAGGACAGAGAGCTTCTGGCTACACCTTC. Translation: CASSPLAGQRASGYTF.

J is TRBJ2-1 and V is TRBV11-2; unclear D gene. Germline V gene data show CDR1 as SGHAT and CDR2 as FQNNGV. The V end lost 0 bases, the J end lost 6 bases, and 21 bases lay between the germline ends. The CDR3 covers 18 residues. CDR3 loop: CASSLEEAPMVATNEQFF. Written as DNA, the CDR3 is TGTGCCAGCAGCTTAGAAGAGGCCCCAATGGTTGCCACCAATGAGCAGTTCTTC.

This clone showed up just once. V usage is TRBV7-2 and J usage is TRBJ2-7; 8 bases fit TRBD2. From germline, CDR1 is SGHTA and CDR2 FQGNSA. The CDR3 length is 16 residues. Germline trimming cut 7 bases from V and 5 bases from J; bases unmatched to any gene: 16. CDR3 sequence: CASTTLGPGGPNEQYF. The CDR3 DNA follows: TGTGCCAGCACCACACTTGGGCCGGGGGGGCCAAACGAGCAGTACTTC.

This chain joins TRBV9 and TRBJ2-7; tentatively, D is TRBD1 or TRBD2 (5 bases each). Germline lookup yields CDR1 SGDLS and CDR2 YYNGEE. V shed 0 bases and J shed 2 bases, with 9 bases lying between them. This CDR3 has 14 residues. The CDR3 DNA reads as TGTGCCAGCAGCGTAGGGGACGGAGCCTACGAGCAGTACTTC. It yields the protein CASSVGDGAYEQYF.